This T cell receptor (beta chain) was identified in a study of CD8 T cells in Susac syndrome. V shed 1 base, J shed 2 bases, and the junction held 4 bases outside the gene matches. This CDR3 has 15 amino acids. CDR1 and CDR2 (germline): DFQATT, SNEGSKA (reference sequence). RNA in amounts of about 0.5 to 1 ug was reverse transcribed with random hexamers. MiXCR was run by TCRdb on the immunoSEQ multiplex PCR reads, yielding one entry per CDR3 protein. Here the sample spans roughly 110,000 distinct CDR3 sequences, 80% to 95% being singletons. What was sequenced was CD8+ T cells from PBMCs. This receptor was obtained from a human donor in good health. The chain is built from TRBV20-1 and TRBJ2-3; 9 nucleotides align to TRBD2. CDR3 nucleotides: TGCAGTGCTAGAGGGACTAGCGACTACACAGATACGCAGTATTTT. The encoded protein is CSARGTSDYTDTQYF.